Following are 24 T cell receptor beta chains from one sample sequenced in a study of cytomegalovirus exposure and HLA in healthy donors. Using immunoSEQ multiplex PCR, the repertoire was profiled, and TCRdb retains in-frame clones only, with some absent. The table shows about 160,000 clones, with less than 90% occurring only once. Sequenced: PBMCs. Source of these receptors: a man aged 25 to 40 in good health and CMV-seropositive.

V gene TRBV14 combines with J gene TRBJ2-6, with 9 bases aligning to TRBD1. The germline V gene has CDR1 SGHDN and CDR2 FVKESK. Losses at the gene ends were 4 bases for V and 2 bases for J; bases not matched to a gene: 15. This CDR3 is built from 20 residues. The CDR3 spells CASSPSLYRGRSPGANVLTF. In DNA, the CDR3 is TGTGCCAGCAGCCCAAGTCTTTACAGGGGGCGATCTCCTGGGGCCAACGTCCTGACTTTC.

Only a few counts were recorded for this clone. J is TRBJ2-7 and V is TRBV9; 9 positions match TRBD1. The CDR3 totals 13 residues. Trimming removed 3 bases from V and 6 bases from J; junction bases left unmatched: 4. Germline V lookup: CDR1 SGDLS, CDR2 YYNGEE. CDR3 in DNA: TGTGCCAGCAGCGCTGGGACAGGGAGCGAGCAGTACTTC. Amino acid sequence: CASSAGTGSEQYF.

The gene calls are TRBV5-8 and TRBJ2-1, with TRBD1 matching 8 bases. The V gene's germline CDR1 is SGHTS and CDR2 YDEGEE. This CDR3 is 14 amino acids long. V shed 2 bases and J 7 bases; nucleotides not matched to a gene: 5. For the CDR3, the DNA is TGTGCCAGCAGCTTTTTGACAGGGGTAAATGAGCAGTTCTTC. This sequence encodes CASSFLTGVNEQFF.

This chain uses TRBV18 with TRBJ2-6; the match to TRBD1 covers 10 bases. CDR1 and CDR2 from the germline V gene are KGHSH and LQKENI. Trimming removed 1 base from V and 0 bases from J; junction bases left unmatched: 9. This CDR3 has 20 amino acids. The CDR3, as DNA: TGTGCCAGCTCACCACTGACAGGGGGCCTCCTTGGCTCTGGGGCCAACGTCCTGACTTTC. Its translation is CASSPLTGGLLGSGANVLTF.

The CDR3 here is CARSHGASARKTQYF. The CDR3 nucleotides read TGTGCCAGAAGCCATGGGGCTAGCGCAAGGAAGACCCAGTACTTC. The chain employs TRBV5-3 and TRBJ2-5, with D tentatively TRBD2 (6 bases). Being an ORF, TRBV5-3 has a function that is uncertain. The CDR3 consists of 15 residues. V lost 4 bases to trimming and J lost 6 bases, with 19 bases between them.

This chain joins TRBV4-3 and TRBJ2-7; D possibly corresponds to TRBD1 (7 bases). The CDR3 totals 15 residues. Trimming removed 1 base at V and 0 bases at J, with 10 bases between. Germline values: CDR1 LGHNA, CDR2 YSLEER. CDR3 in DNA: TGCGCCAGCAGCCAAGTGCAGGGGGGCTCCTACGAGCAGTACTTC. It translates to CASSQVQGGSYEQYF.

CDR3 amino acids: CASSFGLPGVEDSPLHF. The CDR3 DNA is TGTGCCAGCAGTTTTGGTCTACCGGGAGTAGAGGATTCACCCCTCCACTTT. The rearrangement uses TRBV27 and TRBJ1-6; no clear D gene. V was shortened by 3 bases and J by 8 bases, with 20 bases between the two germline ends. Germline loops: CDR1 MNHEY, CDR2 SMNVEV (reference sequence). The CDR3 is 17 residues long.

V gene TRBV7-7 combines with J gene TRBJ1-3, with 9 bases matching TRBD1. V lost 5 bases to trimming and J lost 8 bases; unmatched junction nucleotides: 4. Germline CDR1 and CDR2: SSHAT and FNYEAQ (reference sequence). This CDR3 is 13 amino acids long. CDR3 bases: TGTGCCAGCAGCCGGGACAGGGAAGACACCATATATTTT. This codes for CASSRDREDTIYF.

The chain combines TRBV2 with TRBJ2-7, with D perhaps matching TRBD1 (6 bases). There are 13 residues in the CDR3. Looked up from germline, CDR1 is SNHLY and CDR2 is FYNNEI. V lost 10 bases, J lost 5 bases, and 18 bases lay in between. CDR3 loop: CANLGEGGNEQYF. The DNA for the CDR3 is TGTGCCAACCTCGGAGAAGGGGGTAACGAGCAGTACTTC.

This clone qualifies as medium-sized. The V and J genes are TRBV13 and TRBJ1-1; 7 positions agree with TRBD1. The germline V gene encodes CDR1 PRHDT and CDR2 FYEKMQ (reference sequence). The CDR3 runs 15 residues. The ends lost 5 bases at V and 1 base at J; junction bases unmatched: 7. Here the CDR3 reads CASSLAGTANTEAFF. Written as DNA, the CDR3 is TGTGCCAGCAGCCTCGCCGGGACAGCGAACACTGAAGCTTTCTTT.

This chain links TRBV19 with TRBJ2-7; D perhaps matches TRBD2 (5 bases). V was trimmed by 4 bases and J by 10 bases, leaving 20 bases between them. Germline V gene lookup returns CDR1 LNHDA and CDR2 SQIVND (reference sequence). The CDR3 has 14 amino acids. The CDR3 is CASSKSAMTTIQYF. DNA of the CDR3: TGTGCCAGTAGTAAATCGGCAATGACTACGATACAGTACTTC. The whole variable domain, remainder taken from reference TRBV19 and TRBJ2-7, is DGGITQSPKYLFRKEGQNVTLSCEQNLNHDAMYWYRQDPGQGLRLIYYSQIVNDFQKGDIAEGYSVSREKKESFPLTVTSAQKNPTAFYLCASSKSAMTTIQYFGPGTRLTVT.

The CDR3 region has the DNA TGCGCCAGCAGCTCCCGGCCCACAGGGGAGACTGAAGCTTTCTTT. Translating it yields CASSSRPTGETEAFF. The gene calls are TRBV5-1 and TRBJ1-1; 7 nucleotides line up with TRBD1. This CDR3 is 15 amino acids long. V was pared by 3 bases and J by 5 bases, with 10 bases of the junction left unmatched. Germline V gene lookup returns CDR1 SGHRS and CDR2 YFSETQ. Full variable domain (rest looked up from reference TRBV5-1 and TRBJ1-1): KAGVTQTPRYLIKTRGQQVTLSCSPISGHRSVSWYQQTPGQGLQFLFEYFSETQRNKGNFPGRFSGRQFSNSRSEMNVSTLELGDSALYLCASSSRPTGETEAFFGQGTRLTVV.

The chain recombines TRBV4-1 with TRBJ1-1; 10 bases agree with TRBD1. Germline values: CDR1 MGHRA, CDR2 YSYEKL. CDR3 length: 15 residues. Trimming cost V 4 bases and J 3 bases; bases outside gene matches: 5. The CDR3 DNA sequence: TGCGCCAGCAGCCGAAAAGGGACAGGGGACACTGAAGCTTTCTTT. Translating gives CASSRKGTGDTEAFF.

This sequence joins TRBV11-2 and TRBJ2-4; D may be TRBD1 (6 bases). The length of the CDR3 is 15 residues. CDR1 and CDR2 (germline): SGHAT, FQNNGV. Deletions cut 5 bases from V and 8 bases from J, with 19 bases between. The CDR3 nucleotides are TGTGCCAGCAGCCTGGGTCCCGACAGGTGGGACATTCAGTACTTC. Translated: CASSLGPDRWDIQYF. Combining the CDR3 with reference TRBV11-2 and TRBJ2-4 gives the whole variable domain EAGVAQSPRYKIIEKRQSVAFWCNPISGHATLYWYQQILGQGPKLLIQFQNNGVVDDSQLPKDRFSAERLKGVDSTLKIQPAKLEDSAVYLCASSLGPDRWDIQYFGAGTRLSVL.

This chain uses TRBV5-6 with TRBJ1-1; TRBD1 matches 8 bases. Germline V gene data show CDR1 as SGHDT and CDR2 as YYEEEE. V gave up 4 bases and J gave up 4 bases; unmatched junction bases: 9. This CDR3 has 15 amino acids. CDR3 protein: CASSPEMGQATEAFF. CDR3 in DNA: TGTGCCAGCAGCCCCGAGATGGGACAGGCCACTGAAGCTTTCTTT.

The chain recombines TRBV18 with TRBJ2-5, with D maybe TRBD1 (5 bases). The germline CDR1 and CDR2 sequences are KGHSH and LQKENI. V lost 8 bases and J lost 2, with 15 bases in between. This CDR3 region has 14 residues. The CDR3 here is CASGGQTLQETQYF. The DNA for the CDR3 is TGTGCCAGCGGTGGACAAACTCTTCAAGAGACCCAGTACTTC.

The chain uses TRBV5-6 and TRBJ2-3; TRBD2 matches at 11 bases. The CDR3 extends over 16 amino acids. V gave up 4 bases and J gave up 2 bases; unmatched junction bases: 6. Germline V gene lookup returns CDR1 SGHDT and CDR2 YYEEEE. This CDR3 reads CASSLKLAGDTDTQYF. CDR3 nucleotides: TGTGCCAGCAGCCTTAAACTAGCGGGGGACACAGATACGCAGTATTTT.

This chain joins TRBV9 and TRBJ1-3; 7 bases are shared with TRBD1. The ends lost 0 bases at V and 4 bases at J; junction bases unmatched: 4. Germline V gene data show CDR1 as SGDLS and CDR2 as YYNGEE. This CDR3 is built from 15 residues. The CDR3 coding sequence is TGTGCCAGCAGCGTAGGTGCAGGGGGAGGAAACACCATATATTTT. Translated: CASSVGAGGGNTIYF.

This sequence joins TRBV11-2 and TRBJ2-1, with TRBD1 matching over 8 bases. CDR3 length: 16 residues. V trimming: 5 bases; J trimming: 2 bases; junction bases outside the gene matches: 8. Germline lookup yields CDR1 SGHAT and CDR2 FQNNGV. The CDR3 DNA follows: TGTGCCAGCAGCCAACGGACAGGGATTACCTACAATGAGCAGTTCTTC. Encoded protein: CASSQRTGITYNEQFF.

This chain links TRBV2 with TRBJ1-4; D is unclear. CDR1 and CDR2 from the germline V gene are SNHLY and FYNNEI. V lost 7 bases and J lost 3, with 9 bases in between. The CDR3 has 13 amino acids. The CDR3 reads CASNLGANEKLFF. CDR3 bases: TGTGCCAGCAACCTCGGGGCTAATGAAAAACTGTTTTTT.

V gene TRBV28 combines with J gene TRBJ2-3; 7 bases match TRBD2. CDR3 length equals 14 residues. Losses at the gene ends were 6 bases for V and 9 bases for J; bases not matched to a gene: 12. In germline, CDR1 is MDHEN, CDR2 SYDVKM. CDR3 bases: TGTGCCAGCAGGGACCGCGGGAGCCCCCCAACGCAGTATTTT. Translated, it gives CASRDRGSPPTQYF.

The chain employs TRBV7-9 and TRBJ2-5, with TRBD1 as a possible D gene (5 bases). The germline V gene encodes CDR1 SEHNR and CDR2 FQNEAQ (reference sequence). V shed 5 bases and J shed 5 bases, with 18 bases lying between them. The CDR3 extends over 15 amino acids. CDR3 sequence reads: CASSPGSRWGETQYF. The CDR3 DNA follows: TGTGCCAGCAGCCCCGGATCCCGGTGGGGCGAGACCCAGTACTTC. The whole variable domain, filled in from reference TRBV7-9 and TRBJ2-5, reads DTGVSQNPRHKITKRGQNVTFRCDPISEHNRLYWYRQTLGQGPEFLTYFQNEAQLEKSRLLSDRFSAERPKGSFSTLEIQRTEQGDSAMYLCASSPGSRWGETQYFGPGTRLLVL.

The chain uses TRBV11-2 and TRBJ1-1; D is ambiguous. Germline V gene data show CDR1 as SGHAT and CDR2 as FQNNGV. This CDR3 region has 13 residues. The V gene lost 2 bases and the J gene lost 1 base, with 5 bases spanning the gap. CDR3 DNA: TGTGCCAGCAGCTTATGGCCGAACACTGAAGCTTTCTTT. Translation: CASSLWPNTEAFF.

V and J are TRBV5-1 and TRBJ2-2; 8 bases fit TRBD1. Germline-derived CDR1 and CDR2 are SGHRS and YFSETQ. The V and J ends lost 5 bases and 1 base, in that order; junction bases with no gene match: 7. This CDR3 has 16 amino acids. The CDR3 sequence is CASSINGQGNTGELFF. The CDR3 nucleotides are TGCGCCAGCAGTATTAACGGACAGGGGAACACCGGGGAGCTGTTTTTT.